Listed here is a single T cell receptor (beta chain). As yet, its antigen is unknown. TCRdb's copy holds only in-frame clones and misses some; the assay was immunoSEQ multiplex PCR. The sample comprises 100,000 to 150,000 clones, around 92% of which are singletons, and around 1.5% rests with the top ten. These data originate in a study of T cells in localized non-small cell lung cancer. Overall study findings and caveats: Maximal T cell clonality occurred in uninvolved adjacent lung, with tumor ranking below it. Among the top 100 tumor clones, a median approximately 62 appeared in adjacent lung.

CDR1 is MNHNS, CDR2 SASEGT, per germline. V was trimmed by 6 bases and J by 5 bases, leaving 10 bases between them. There are 12 residues in the CDR3. The clonotype was recovered from a female donor of 60 years or more with stage I lung adenocarcinoma. This sample comprised peripheral blood, obtained before any cancer treatment. The rearrangement joins TRBV6-1 to TRBJ1-2; weak D call: TRBD1 (6 bases). CDR3: CASSGGRYGYTF. Here the CDR3 DNA reads TGTGCCAGCAGCGGGGGGCGTTATGGCTACACCTTC.